This T cell receptor beta chain was observed in a study of blood T cell repertoires in COVID-19. On the study more broadly: Sites across the United States, Italy and Spain contributed samples from acute and convalescent COVID-19. In each case, the material was cDNA or gDNA derived from T cells, B-cell-depleted T cells, or PBMCs.

Germline V gene lookup returns CDR1 GTSNPN and CDR2 SVGIG (reference sequence). The CDR3 covers 13 residues. V gave up 1 base and J gave up 4 bases, with 10 bases separating them. Original handling: How many nucleated cells were present was estimated from reference gene primer amplification. Sequencing used immunoSEQ multiplex PCR; TCRdb keeps in-frame clones, though not all of them. For V, J and clone size, that table is used; D and trimming come from the DNA. The profile shows some 150,000 clones, around 85% of them singletons. This clone was seen a few times. This receptor was obtained from a woman older than 75 with acute or convalescent COVID-19. The source material was peripheral blood. J is TRBJ1-1 and V is TRBV30, with a possible D match to TRBD1 (5 bases). The CDR3, as DNA: TGTGCCTGGAGTGGTCAGGGAGGCACTGAAGCTTTCTTT. It encodes CAWSGQGGTEAFF.